This T cell receptor (beta chain) emerged from a study of Ad26.COV2.S vaccination and SARS-CoV-2 variants. Study information: Ad26.COV2.S, an intramuscular injection, was given once or twice 56 days apart.

A word on this clone: Its matching antigen is unknown.

Sequencing used immunoSEQ multiplex PCR; TCRdb keeps in-frame clones, though not all of them. The table records around 450,000 clones, 89% of them present only once. The ends were cut back, 7 bases at V and 2 bases at J, with 15 bases in the middle. The CDR3 extends over 15 amino acids. The germline gives CDR1 SGHVT, CDR2 SQSDAQ. Indicated treatment: some 20 received Ad26.COV2.S at low or high dose, single or two shots; several received placebo; per-sample allocation not given. Sampling took place 63 days after the first vaccine or placebo injection. An 18-55-year-old adult in Boston served as donor. Study conclusions and caveats: Placebo recipients showed lower spike-specific TCR breadth than vaccinees. Once vaccination had occurred, spike-specific CD8+ and CD4+ T cell responses reportedly showed substantial breadth.

This chain joins TRBV7-4 and TRBJ2-4, with D hard to call. The sequence was collected from a person between 18 and 59 years old who received the Ad26.COV2.S COVID-19 vaccine or a placebo. The material sequenced was peripheral blood, taken in a trial of Ad26.COV2.S vaccine versus placebo. The CDR3 DNA is TGTGCCAGCAACTTTCCCCGGTTTTCCAAAAACATTCAGTACTTC. It encodes CASNFPRFSKNIQYF.